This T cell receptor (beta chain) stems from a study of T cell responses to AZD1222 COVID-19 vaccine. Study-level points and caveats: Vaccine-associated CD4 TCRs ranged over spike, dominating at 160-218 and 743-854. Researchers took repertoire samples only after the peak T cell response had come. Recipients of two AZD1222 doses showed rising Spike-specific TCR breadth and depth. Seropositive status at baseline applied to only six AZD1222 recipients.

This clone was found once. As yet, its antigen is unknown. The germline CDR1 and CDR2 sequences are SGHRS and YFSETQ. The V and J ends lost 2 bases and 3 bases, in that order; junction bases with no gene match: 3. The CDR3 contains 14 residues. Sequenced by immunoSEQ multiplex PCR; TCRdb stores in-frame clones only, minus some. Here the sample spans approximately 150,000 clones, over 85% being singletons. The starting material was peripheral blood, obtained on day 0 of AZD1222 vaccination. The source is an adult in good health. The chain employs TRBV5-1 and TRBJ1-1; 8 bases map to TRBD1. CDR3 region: CASSLMGQDTEAFF. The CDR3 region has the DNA TGCGCCAGCAGCTTAATGGGACAGGACACTGAAGCTTTCTTT. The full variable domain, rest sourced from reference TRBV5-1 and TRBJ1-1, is KAGVTQTPRYLIKTRGQQVTLSCSPISGHRSVSWYQQTPGQGLQFLFEYFSETQRNKGNFPGRFSGRQFSNSRSEMNVSTLELGDSALYLCASSLMGQDTEAFFGQGTRLTVV.